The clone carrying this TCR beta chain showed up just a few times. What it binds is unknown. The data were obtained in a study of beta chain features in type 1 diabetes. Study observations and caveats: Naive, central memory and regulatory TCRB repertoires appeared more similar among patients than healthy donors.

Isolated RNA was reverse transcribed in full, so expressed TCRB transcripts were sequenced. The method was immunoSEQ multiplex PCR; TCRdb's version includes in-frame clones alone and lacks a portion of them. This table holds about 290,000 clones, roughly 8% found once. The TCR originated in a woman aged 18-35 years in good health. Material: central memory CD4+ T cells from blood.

The CDR3 protein is CASSQAVLADTDTQYF. CDR3 coding DNA: TGCGCCAGCAGCCAAGCGGTGCTAGCGGACACAGATACGCAGTATTTT. The chain has TRBV4-3 and TRBJ2-3, with 7 positions matching TRBD2. From germline, CDR1 is LGHNA and CDR2 YSLEER. CDR3 length: 16 amino acids. V was pared by 1 base and J by 2 bases, with 6 bases of the junction left unmatched.